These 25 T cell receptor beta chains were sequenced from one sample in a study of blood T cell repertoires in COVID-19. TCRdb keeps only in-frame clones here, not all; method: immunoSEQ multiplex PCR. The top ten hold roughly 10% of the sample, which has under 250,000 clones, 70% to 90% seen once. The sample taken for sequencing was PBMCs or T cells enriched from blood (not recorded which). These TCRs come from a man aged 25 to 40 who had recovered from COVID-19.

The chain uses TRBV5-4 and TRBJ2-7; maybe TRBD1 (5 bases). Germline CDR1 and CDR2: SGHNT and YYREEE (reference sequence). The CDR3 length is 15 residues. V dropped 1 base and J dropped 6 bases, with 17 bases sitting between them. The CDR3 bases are TGTGCCAGCAGCTTGTCCACCGGACCAGGGCGCGAGCAGTACTTC. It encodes CASSLSTGPGREQYF.

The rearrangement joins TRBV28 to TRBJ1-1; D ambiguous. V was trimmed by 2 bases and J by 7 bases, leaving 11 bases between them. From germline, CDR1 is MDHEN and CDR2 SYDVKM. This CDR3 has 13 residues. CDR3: CASSLSSRGEAFF. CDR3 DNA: TGTGCCAGCAGTTTAAGCAGTCGGGGTGAAGCTTTCTTT.

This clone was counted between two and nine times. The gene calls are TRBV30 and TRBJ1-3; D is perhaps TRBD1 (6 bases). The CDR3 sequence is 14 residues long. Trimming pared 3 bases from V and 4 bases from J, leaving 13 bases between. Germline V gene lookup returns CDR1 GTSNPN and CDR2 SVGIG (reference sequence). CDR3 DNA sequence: TGTGCCTGGAGGCGCCAGGGGTTGGGAAACACCATATATTTT. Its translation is CAWRRQGLGNTIYF.

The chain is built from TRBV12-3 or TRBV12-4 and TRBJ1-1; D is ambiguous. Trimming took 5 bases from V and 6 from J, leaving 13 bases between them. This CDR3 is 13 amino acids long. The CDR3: CASSLNSASEAFF. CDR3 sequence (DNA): TGTGCCAGCAGTCTTAATAGTGCCTCTGAAGCTTTCTTT.

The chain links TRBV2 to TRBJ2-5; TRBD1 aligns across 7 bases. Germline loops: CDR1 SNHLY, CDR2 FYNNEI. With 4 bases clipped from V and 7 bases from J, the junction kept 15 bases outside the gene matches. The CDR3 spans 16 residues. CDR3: CASSGPRQGKSGTQYF. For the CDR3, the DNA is TGTGCCAGCAGTGGACCGAGACAGGGAAAGTCTGGGACCCAGTACTTC.

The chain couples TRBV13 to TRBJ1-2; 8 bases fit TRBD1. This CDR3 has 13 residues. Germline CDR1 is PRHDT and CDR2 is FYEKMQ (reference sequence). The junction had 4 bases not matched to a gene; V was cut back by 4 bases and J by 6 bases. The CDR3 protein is CASSSETGDGYTF. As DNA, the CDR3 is TGTGCCAGCAGCTCGGAGACAGGGGATGGCTACACCTTC.

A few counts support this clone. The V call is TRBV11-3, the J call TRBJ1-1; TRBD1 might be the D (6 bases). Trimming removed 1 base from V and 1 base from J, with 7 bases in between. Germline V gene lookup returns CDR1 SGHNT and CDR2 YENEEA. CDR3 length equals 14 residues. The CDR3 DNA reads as TGTGCCAGCAGCTTAGGCAGGGGGAACACTGAAGCTTTCTTT. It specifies CASSLGRGNTEAFF.

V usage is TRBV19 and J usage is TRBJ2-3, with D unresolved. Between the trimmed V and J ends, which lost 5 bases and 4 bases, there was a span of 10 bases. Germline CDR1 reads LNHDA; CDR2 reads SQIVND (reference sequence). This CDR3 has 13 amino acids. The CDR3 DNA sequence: TGTGCCAGTAGTCATGCAGGTGCAGATACGCAGTATTTT. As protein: CASSHAGADTQYF.

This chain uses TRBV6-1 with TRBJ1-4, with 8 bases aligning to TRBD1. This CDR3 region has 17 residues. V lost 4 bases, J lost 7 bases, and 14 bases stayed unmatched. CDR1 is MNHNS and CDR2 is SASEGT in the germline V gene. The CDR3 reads CASSVARGLGFGEKLFF. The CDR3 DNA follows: TGTGCCAGCAGTGTTGCCAGGGGGCTTGGTTTTGGTGAAAAACTGTTTTTT.

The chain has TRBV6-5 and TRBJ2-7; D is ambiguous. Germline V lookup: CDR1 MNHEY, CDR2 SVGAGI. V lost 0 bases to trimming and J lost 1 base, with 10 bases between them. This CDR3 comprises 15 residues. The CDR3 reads CASSYSMAGSYEQYF. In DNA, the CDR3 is TGTGCCAGCAGTTACTCGATGGCCGGGTCCTACGAGCAGTACTTC.

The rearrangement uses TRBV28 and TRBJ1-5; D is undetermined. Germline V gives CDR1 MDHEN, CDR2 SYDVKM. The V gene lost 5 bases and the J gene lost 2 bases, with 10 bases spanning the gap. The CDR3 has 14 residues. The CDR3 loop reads CASSVGRGNQPQHF. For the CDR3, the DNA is TGTGCCAGCAGTGTAGGGAGGGGCAATCAGCCCCAGCATTTT. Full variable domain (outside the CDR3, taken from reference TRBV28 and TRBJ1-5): DVKVTQSSRYLVKRTGEKVFLECVQDMDHENMFWYRQDPGLGLRLIYFSYDVKMKEKGDIPEGYSVSREKKERFSLILESASTNQTSMYLCASSVGRGNQPQHFGDGTRLSIL.

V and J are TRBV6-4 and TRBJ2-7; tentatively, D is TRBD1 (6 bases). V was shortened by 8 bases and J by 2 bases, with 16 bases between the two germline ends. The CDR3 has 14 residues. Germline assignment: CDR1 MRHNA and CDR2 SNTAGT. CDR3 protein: CASPLQGTPYEQYF. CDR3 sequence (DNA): TGTGCCAGCCCCCTACAGGGAACCCCCTACGAGCAGTACTTC.

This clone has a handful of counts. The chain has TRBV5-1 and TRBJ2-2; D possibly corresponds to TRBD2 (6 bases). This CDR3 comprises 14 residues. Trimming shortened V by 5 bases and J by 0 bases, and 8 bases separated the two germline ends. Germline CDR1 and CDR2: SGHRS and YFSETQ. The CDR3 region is CASSSGPNTGELFF. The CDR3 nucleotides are TGCGCCAGCAGTAGCGGCCCGAACACCGGGGAGCTGTTTTTT.

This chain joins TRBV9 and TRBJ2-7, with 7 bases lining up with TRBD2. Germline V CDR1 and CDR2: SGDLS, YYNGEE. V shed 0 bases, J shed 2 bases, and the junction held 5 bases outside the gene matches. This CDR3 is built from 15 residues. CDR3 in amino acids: CASSVDPAGTYEQYF. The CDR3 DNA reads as TGTGCCAGCAGCGTAGATCCAGCGGGGACCTACGAGCAGTACTTC.

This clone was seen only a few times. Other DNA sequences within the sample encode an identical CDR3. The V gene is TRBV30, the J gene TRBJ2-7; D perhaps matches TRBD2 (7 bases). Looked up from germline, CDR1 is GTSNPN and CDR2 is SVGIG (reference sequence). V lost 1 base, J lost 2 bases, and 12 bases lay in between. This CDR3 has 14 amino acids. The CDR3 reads CAWSGSGGPYEQYF. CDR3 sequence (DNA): TGTGCCTGGAGTGGGTCGGGGGGCCCCTACGAGCAGTACTTC.

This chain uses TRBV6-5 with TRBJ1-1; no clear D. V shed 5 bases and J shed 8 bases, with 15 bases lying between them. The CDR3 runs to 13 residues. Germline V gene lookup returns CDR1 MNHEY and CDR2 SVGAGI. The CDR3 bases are TGTGCCAGCAGTAGAAATGCCGTAGAAGAAGCTTTCTTT. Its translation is CASSRNAVEEAFF.

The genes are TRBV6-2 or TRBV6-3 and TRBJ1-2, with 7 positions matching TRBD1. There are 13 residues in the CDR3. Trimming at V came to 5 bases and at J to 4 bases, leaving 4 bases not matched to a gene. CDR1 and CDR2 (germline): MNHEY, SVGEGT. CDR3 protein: CASSQGTAYGYTF. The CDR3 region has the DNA TGTGCCAGCAGTCAAGGGACAGCCTATGGCTACACCTTC.

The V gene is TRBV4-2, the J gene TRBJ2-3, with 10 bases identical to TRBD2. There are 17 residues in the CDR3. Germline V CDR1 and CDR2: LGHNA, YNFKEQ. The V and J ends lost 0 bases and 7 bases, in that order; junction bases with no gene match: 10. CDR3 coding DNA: TGTGCCAGCAGCCAAGAATTTCCAGCGGGGGGGCTAAATACGCAGTATTTT. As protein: CASSQEFPAGGLNTQYF.

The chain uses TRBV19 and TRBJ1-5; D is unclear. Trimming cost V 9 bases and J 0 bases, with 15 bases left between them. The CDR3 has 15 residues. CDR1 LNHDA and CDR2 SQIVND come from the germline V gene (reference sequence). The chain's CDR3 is CASLKVRNSNQPQHF. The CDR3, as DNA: TGTGCCAGCCTCAAAGTCAGGAATAGCAATCAGCCCCAGCATTTT.

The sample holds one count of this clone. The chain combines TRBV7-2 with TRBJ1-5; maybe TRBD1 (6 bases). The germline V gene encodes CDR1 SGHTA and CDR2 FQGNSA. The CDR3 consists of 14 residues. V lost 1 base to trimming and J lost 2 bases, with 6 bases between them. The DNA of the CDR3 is TGTGCCAGCAGCTTAGAGGGGGGCAATCAGCCCCAGCATTTT. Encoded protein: CASSLEGGNQPQHF. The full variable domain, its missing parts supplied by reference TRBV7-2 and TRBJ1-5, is GAGVSQSPSNKVTEKGKDVELRCDPISGHTALYWYRQSLGQGLEFLIYFQGNSAPDKSGLPSDRFSAERTGGSVSTLTIQRTQQEDSAVYLCASSLEGGNQPQHFGDGTRLSIL.

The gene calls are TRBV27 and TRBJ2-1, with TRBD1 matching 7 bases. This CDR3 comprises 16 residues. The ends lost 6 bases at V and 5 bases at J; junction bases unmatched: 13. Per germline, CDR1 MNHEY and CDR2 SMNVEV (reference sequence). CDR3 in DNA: TGTGCCAGCAGAGCTGGGACAGCCACCCTTCACAATGAGCAGTTCTTC. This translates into CASRAGTATLHNEQFF.

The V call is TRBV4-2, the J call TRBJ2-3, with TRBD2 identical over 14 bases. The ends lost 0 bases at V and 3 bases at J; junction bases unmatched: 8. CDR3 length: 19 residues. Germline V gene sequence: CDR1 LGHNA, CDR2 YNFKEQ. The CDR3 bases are TGTGCCAGCAGCCAAGAAGGATGGCGGACTAGCGGGGGGACAGATACGCAGTATTTT. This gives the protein CASSQEGWRTSGGTDTQYF.

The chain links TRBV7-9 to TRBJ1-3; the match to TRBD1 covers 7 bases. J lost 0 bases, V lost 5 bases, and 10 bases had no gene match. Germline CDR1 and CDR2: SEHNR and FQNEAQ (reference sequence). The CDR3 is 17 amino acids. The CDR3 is CASSQGGSAASGNTIYF. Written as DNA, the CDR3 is TGTGCCAGCAGCCAAGGGGGCTCAGCAGCCTCTGGAAACACCATATATTTT.

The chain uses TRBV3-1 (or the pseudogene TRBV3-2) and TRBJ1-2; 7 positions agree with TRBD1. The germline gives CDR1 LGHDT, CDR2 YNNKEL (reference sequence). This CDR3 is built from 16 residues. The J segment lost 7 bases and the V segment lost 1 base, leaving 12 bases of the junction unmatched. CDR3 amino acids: CASSQGRGRGIVGYTF. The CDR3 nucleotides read TGTGCCAGCAGCCAAGGAAGAGGCAGGGGGATTGTTGGCTACACCTTC.

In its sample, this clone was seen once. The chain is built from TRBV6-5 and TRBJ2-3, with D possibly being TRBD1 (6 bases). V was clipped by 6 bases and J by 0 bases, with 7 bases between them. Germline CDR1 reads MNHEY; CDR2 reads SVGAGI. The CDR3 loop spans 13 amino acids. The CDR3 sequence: CASRTGSTDTQYF. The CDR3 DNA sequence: TGTGCCAGCAGAACAGGGAGCACAGATACGCAGTATTTT.